This record covers a single T cell receptor beta chain. What it binds is unknown. Sequence at one end of the junction differs from germline and may be a read error. This record comes from a study of neurological immune-mediated disorders. Specified time point: technical triplicate 1. The sorted-subset TCR libraries were prepared using some 1 million CD4+ or CD8+ T cells as the starting material. Findings and limits, study-wide: The greatest TCR clonal expansion appeared in HTLV-1-associated myelopathy and the smallest, falling below healthy controls, in multiple sclerosis.

cDNA was made by 5'RACE with 10-nucleotide random UMIs. Over 170 million TCR-beta sequences, together covering 15-18 subjects, were produced by every individual sequencing run that was carried out. One entry per CDR3 protein, called by TCRdb with MiXCR from the 5' RACE reads. Altogether 20,000 to 30,000 distinct CDR3 sequences are present, 13% being singletons, with the ten largest covering around 5%. Germline V gene sequence: CDR1 SEHNR, CDR2 FQNEAQ (reference sequence). CDR3 length equals 13 residues. Material: CD4+ T cells from blood. The sequence derives from a female donor with HTLV-1-associated myelopathy (HAM/TSP). The chain combines TRBV7-9 with TRBJ1-3, with D unclear. CDR3 amino acids: CANSRETGNTIYF. The CDR3 coding sequence is TGTGCCAACAGCCGGGAAACTGGAAACACCATATATTTT.